The next 2 T cell receptor beta chains were all read from a single sample in a study of multiple sclerosis patients with progressive multifocal leukoencephalopathy. Time point denoted: 5 to 6 months of natalizumab therapy. Produced via immunoSEQ multiplex PCR; TCRdb's table is partial and in-frame only. The sample lists 25,000 to 30,000 clones, 85% to 90% occurring once. Source: PBMCs, taken from a patient treated with natalizumab. Every receptor here comes from a human donor with multiple sclerosis.

The rearrangement joins TRBV28 to TRBJ1-2, with D perhaps TRBD1 (5 bases). Germline values: CDR1 MDHEN, CDR2 SYDVKM. V was clipped by 7 bases and J by 8 bases, with 14 bases between them. The CDR3 consists of 12 residues. The CDR3 DNA follows: TGTGCCAGCACCCCATGGTGGGGGGGCTACACCTTC. Translated: CASTPWWGGYTF.

The rearrangement uses TRBV28 and TRBJ2-7; 8 positions agree with TRBD1. This CDR3 has 15 residues. CDR1 and CDR2 from the germline V gene are MDHEN and SYDVKM. J was trimmed by 1 base and V by 8 bases; bases with no gene match: 10. CDR3 DNA sequence: TGTGCCAGCCTCGTTAGGACAGGGAGGTCCTACGAGCAGTACTTC. Encoded protein: CASLVRTGRSYEQYF.